The entry that follows covers one TCR beta chain sequence. Its antigen remains unknown. The CDR3 has 12 residues. Germline V lookup: CDR1 MNHNS, CDR2 SASEGT. The data derive from a study of cytomegalovirus exposure and HLA in healthy donors. Study-level points and caveats: As confirmed in vitro, a few CMV-associated chains were specific for CMV antigens.

The method was immunoSEQ multiplex PCR; TCRdb's version includes in-frame clones alone and lacks a portion of them. The sample has over 250,000 clones; about 86% are singletons. Sequencing input: PBMCs. This clonotype originated in a woman aged 18-30 years in good health and CMV-seronegative. V is TRBV6-1 and J is TRBJ1-5, with a tentative D call TRBD1 (5 bases). The CDR3 loop reads CATSGEYRPQHF. The CDR3 coding sequence is TGTGCGACGTCGGGGGAGTATCGGCCCCAGCATTTT.